This T cell receptor beta chain stems from a study of Ad26.COV2.S vaccination and SARS-CoV-2 variants. Study-wide points: Placebo recipients had lower spike-specific TCR breadth than vaccine recipients. Researchers cautioned that TCR breadth and depth analyses may have underestimated total T cell responses.

CDR1 MNHEY and CDR2 SMNVEV come from the germline V gene (reference sequence). The CDR3 loop spans 13 amino acids. Trimming took 1 base from V and 4 from J, leaving 7 bases between them. Concerning this clone: Its target is not known.

Some clones are missing from TCRdb's copy, which holds only in-frame ones; the method was immunoSEQ multiplex PCR. In the table there are roughly 700,000 clones, roughly nine tenths of which are singletons. Described treatment: 15 to 20 received Ad26.COV2.S at low or high dose, single or two shots; five or six received placebo; per-sample allocation not given. Sampling was performed 63 days after the first vaccine or placebo injection. The donor was a Boston adult aged 18-55 years. The sample here was peripheral blood, taken in a trial of Ad26.COV2.S vaccine versus placebo. The chain employs TRBV27 and TRBJ2-5; the D gene is possibly TRBD2 (6 bases). The source of this sequence is a person between 18 and 65 years old who received the Ad26.COV2.S COVID-19 vaccine or a placebo. CDR3 region: CASSLFGRETQYF. DNA for the CDR3: TGTGCCAGCAGTTTATTCGGGAGAGAGACCCAGTACTTC.